This entry lists 8 T cell receptor beta chains sequenced from one sample in a study of T cell repertoires in cytomegalovirus infection. TCRdb passed the reads through MiXCR, listing each CDR3 protein once. The table has about 270,000 distinct CDR3 sequences, about 20% seen once. Their recognized antigens are unknown. Sample: cultured PBMCs, taken from culture after CMV antigen stimulation. The receptors were sampled from a human donor in good health (CMV status not recorded). Some clones in this sample may be carry-over from other donors' samples.

Ten or more counts support this clonotype. V gene TRBV7-2 combines with J gene TRBJ1-2; 9 bases align to TRBD1. This CDR3 has 13 amino acids. Germline CDR1 and CDR2: SGHTA and FQGNSA. J was trimmed by 6 bases and V by 6 bases; bases with no gene match: 5. The DNA of the CDR3 is TGTGCCAGCAGGCAACAGGGGGCGGATGGCTACACCTTC. Encoded protein: CASRQQGADGYTF.

This clonotype was seen ten or more times. The chain joins TRBV7-2 to TRBJ1-5; 8 nucleotides agree with TRBD1. Germline V CDR1 and CDR2: SGHTA, FQGNSA. There are 15 residues in the CDR3. V was clipped by 5 bases and J by 4 bases; unmatched bases: 7. The CDR3, as DNA: TGTGCCAGCAGCCGCATTGACAGGGGTAATCAGCCCCAGCATTTT. As protein: CASSRIDRGNQPQHF.

The chain combines TRBV7-6 with TRBJ1-1; D is unresolved. The CDR3 covers 12 residues. In germline, CDR1 is SGHVS, CDR2 FNYEAQ. The chain's CDR3 is CASGFPNTEAFF. The CDR3 DNA is TGTGCTAGTGGATTTCCGAACACTGAAGCTTTCTTT.

This clonotype appeared many times. The chain is built from TRBV12-3 or TRBV12-4 and TRBJ1-2; D possibly corresponds to TRBD1 (6 bases). The CDR3 runs to 13 residues. Between the trimmed V and J ends, which lost 5 bases and 4 bases, there was a span of 11 bases. The chain's CDR3 is CASSLQGFYGYTF. The CDR3 DNA is TGTGCCAGCAGTCTACAGGGTTTCTATGGCTACACCTTC.

This clonotype was observed at least ten times. The chain couples TRBV12-3 or TRBV12-4 to TRBJ1-1; D gene ambiguous. V gave up 3 bases and J gave up 5 bases, with 7 bases separating them. The CDR3 is 12 residues long. The CDR3 spells CASSFGRTEAFF. The DNA of the CDR3 is TGTGCCAGCAGTTTCGGACGAACTGAAGCTTTCTTT.

The chain carries TRBV2 and TRBJ2-3, with unresolved D. Germline V gene data show CDR1 as SNHLY and CDR2 as FYNNEI. V was clipped by 2 bases and J by 6 bases, with 12 bases between them. The length of the CDR3 is 14 residues. The CDR3 coding sequence is TGTGCCAGCAGTGAATGGCCAAATCGGGATACGCAGTATTTT. Its translation is CASSEWPNRDTQYF.

This clonotype came up many times. This chain links TRBV6-1 with TRBJ2-7, with TRBD1 identical over 11 bases. Germline V gives CDR1 MNHNS, CDR2 SASEGT. The CDR3 covers 14 residues. Trimming at V came to 5 bases and at J to 8 bases, leaving 8 bases not matched to a gene. CDR3 amino acids: CASSLGTGGTKQYV. DNA for the CDR3: TGTGCCAGCAGTCTTGGGACAGGGGGAACAAAGCAGTACGTC.

This clonotype has only a few counts. The V gene is TRBV28, the J gene TRBJ2-3; 7 bases fit TRBD2. J was trimmed by 4 bases and V by 10 bases; bases with no gene match: 8. There are 13 residues in the CDR3. Germline lookup yields CDR1 MDHEN and CDR2 SYDVKM. CDR3 sequence: CAIWGGGADTQYF. Here the CDR3 DNA reads TGTGCCATCTGGGGGGGAGGGGCAGATACGCAGTATTTT.